One and the same sample provided the 16 T cell receptor beta chains below, sequenced in a study of blood T cell repertoires in COVID-19 (TCRdb year 2020). The method was the immunoSEQ multiplex PCR assay. In its TCRdb copy, this immuneACCESS table keeps in-frame sequences only and misses some clones. Where compared with another copy, unresolved V genes explain less than half of these, and the others have no known cause. The sample table lists under 250,000 clones, roughly 80% of them with a count of one. Jointly, the top ten make up roughly 3.4% of the sample. Sequencing was carried out using peripheral blood. The receptor set was obtained from a woman aged 18-35 years with acute or convalescent COVID-19.

The chain employs TRBV6-2 or TRBV6-3 and TRBJ2-7; D is unresolved. Germline CDR1 MNHEY, CDR2 SVGEGT. This CDR3 is built from 15 residues. Trimming cost V 0 bases and J 2 bases, with 11 bases left between them. The CDR3 region has the DNA TGTGCCAGCAGTTACTCGAAACACATGCCCTACGAGCAGTACTTC. It is translated as CASSYSKHMPYEQYF.

This chain links TRBV21-1 with TRBJ1-1. TRBV21-1 is a listed pseudogene. The CDR3 is 12 residues long. The CDR3 coding sequence is TGTGCCAGCAGGGGAGGACTCTCTGAAGCTTTCTTT. Translated, it gives CASRGGLSEAFF.

The chain has TRBV5-5 and TRBJ2-3, with D hard to call. Germline V gene lookup returns CDR1 SGHKS and CDR2 YYEKEE (reference sequence). This CDR3 spans 15 amino acids. Trimming left V 1 base short and J 4 bases short, with 13 bases between. The CDR3 DNA sequence: TGTGCCAGCAGCTTGAGTCAACATGTCCCAGATACGCAGTATTTT. Protein product: CASSLSQHVPDTQYF.

This clone was counted once. This CDR3 is CASSARHTYNEQFF. The CDR3 coding sequence is TGTGCCAGCAGTGCTCGACATACATACAATGAGCAGTTCTTC. The chain has TRBV9 and TRBJ2-1, with D unresolved. CDR1 is SGDLS, CDR2 YYNGEE, per germline. The CDR3 loop spans 14 amino acids. V gave up 5 bases and J gave up 4 bases, with 13 bases separating them.

This clone occurred a few times. The V gene is TRBV28, the J gene TRBJ1-6; the D is unclear. V lost 3 bases and J 7 bases, leaving 13 bases between the germline ends. CDR3 length equals 15 residues. CDR1 and CDR2 from the germline V gene are MDHEN and SYDVKM. The CDR3 here is CASSFRRGYNSPLHF. DNA for the CDR3: TGTGCCAGCAGTTTCCGACGGGGATACAATTCACCCCTCCACTTT.

This chain joins TRBV6-5 and TRBJ1-1; D is perhaps TRBD1 (6 bases). The CDR3 is 16 amino acids. Germline V lookup: CDR1 MNHEY, CDR2 SVGAGI. The V and J ends lost 2 bases and 0 bases respectively, with 13 bases between them. This CDR3 is CASSYVSGDLNTEAFF. In DNA, the CDR3 is TGTGCCAGCAGTTACGTCTCAGGGGATTTGAACACTGAAGCTTTCTTT.

CDR3 nucleotides: TGTGCCAGCAGCCCCCAGACTGGCGAGCAGTTCTTC. Protein sequence: CASSPQTGEQFF. The V and J genes are TRBV13 and TRBJ2-1; D gene unclear. CDR3 length: 12 amino acids. In germline, CDR1 is PRHDT, CDR2 FYEKMQ (reference sequence). The germline V and J ends were trimmed by 5 bases and 10 bases, with 12 bases remaining between them.

The chain has TRBV18 and TRBJ1-2, with TRBD1 as a possible D gene (6 bases). Per the germline V gene, CDR1 is KGHSH and CDR2 is LQKENI. The CDR3 is 15 residues long. V lost 1 base and J lost 8, with 17 bases in between. CDR3 in DNA: TGTGCCAGCTCACCACTGACAGGAGCGCTCGACGGCTACACCTTC. This codes for CASSPLTGALDGYTF.

The chain recombines TRBV19 with TRBJ1-2; TRBD1 is a possible D gene (6 bases). Trimming stripped 9 bases from V and 3 bases from J, with 11 bases between. The CDR3 spans 12 residues. The germline V gene has CDR1 LNHDA and CDR2 SQIVND (reference sequence). This chain's CDR3 is CASQRTDYGYTF. The CDR3 nucleotides read TGTGCCAGCCAGCGGACAGACTATGGCTACACCTTC.

This rearrangement joins TRBV7-9 to TRBJ2-7; 8 bases map to TRBD2. This CDR3 has 13 amino acids. Trimming removed 6 bases from V and 2 bases from J; junction bases left unmatched: 3. The germline V gene encodes CDR1 SEHNR and CDR2 FQNEAQ (reference sequence). DNA of the CDR3: TGTGCCAGCAGAGCGGGAGAGGCCTACGAGCAGTACTTC. Translation: CASRAGEAYEQYF.

The chain carries TRBV23-1 and TRBJ2-1; D remains unclear. TRBV23-1 is an open reading frame whose function is uncertain. The CDR3 extends over 12 amino acids. Between the trimmed V and J ends, which lost 1 base and 13 bases, there was a span of 11 bases. The CDR3 loop is CASSQWHFSQFF. CDR3 DNA: TGCGCCAGCAGTCAATGGCATTTCTCCCAGTTCTTC.

The rearrangement uses TRBV6-4 and TRBJ2-2, with 11 bases that match TRBD2. Per germline, CDR1 MRHNA and CDR2 SNTAGT. V shed 6 bases and J 4 bases; nucleotides not matched to a gene: 4. The CDR3 is 15 amino acids. As DNA, the CDR3 is TGTGCCAGCAGCGCCGGGACTAGCGGCACCGGGGAGCTGTTTTTT. This sequence encodes CASSAGTSGTGELFF.

V usage is TRBV5-1 and J usage is TRBJ2-6; a weak D match, TRBD2 (5 bases). Germline CDR1 SGHRS, CDR2 YFSETQ. The length of the CDR3 is 16 residues. Trimming stripped 4 bases from V and 0 bases from J, with 11 bases between. CDR3 sequence: CASSPGVISGANVLTF. The CDR3, as DNA: TGCGCCAGCAGCCCCGGGGTCATCTCTGGGGCCAACGTCCTGACTTTC.

V usage is TRBV7-3 and J usage is TRBJ2-1; D not resolved. V was shortened by 5 bases and J by 3 bases, with 14 bases between the two germline ends. Germline V gene data show CDR1 as SGHTA and CDR2 as FQGTGA. This CDR3 has 15 amino acids. CDR3 sequence reads: CASSRSLSVYNEQFF. The CDR3 DNA reads as TGTGCCAGCAGCCGGAGTCTGTCAGTCTACAATGAGCAGTTCTTC.

V is TRBV7-6 and J is TRBJ2-5; 10 bases fit TRBD2. The V and J ends lost 0 bases and 4 bases, in that order; junction bases with no gene match: 5. Germline lookup yields CDR1 SGHVS and CDR2 FNYEAQ. The CDR3 runs 16 residues. CDR3 coding DNA: TGTGCCAGCAGCTTAGCAGGGGCTAGCGGGAGAGAGACCCAGTACTTC. Protein product: CASSLAGASGRETQYF.

The chain couples TRBV14 to TRBJ2-3, with D possibly TRBD1 on 6 matching bases. V was clipped by 4 bases and J by 0 bases, with 11 bases between them. Germline CDR1 SGHDN, CDR2 FVKESK. The CDR3 runs 15 residues. The CDR3 DNA follows: TGTGCCAGCAGCCTCGGGACAACTAGCACAGATACGCAGTATTTT. Residues: CASSLGTTSTDTQYF.